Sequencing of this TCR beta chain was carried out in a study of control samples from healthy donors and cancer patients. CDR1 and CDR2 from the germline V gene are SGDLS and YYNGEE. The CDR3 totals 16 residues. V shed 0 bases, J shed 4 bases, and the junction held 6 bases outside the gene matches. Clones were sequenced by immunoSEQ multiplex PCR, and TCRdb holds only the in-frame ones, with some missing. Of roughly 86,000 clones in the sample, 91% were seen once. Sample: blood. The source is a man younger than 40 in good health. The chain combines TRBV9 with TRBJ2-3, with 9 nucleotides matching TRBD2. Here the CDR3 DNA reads TGTGCCAGCAGCGTAGTACCTAGCGGGGTTGCAGATACGCAGTATTTT. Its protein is CASSVVPSGVADTQYF.